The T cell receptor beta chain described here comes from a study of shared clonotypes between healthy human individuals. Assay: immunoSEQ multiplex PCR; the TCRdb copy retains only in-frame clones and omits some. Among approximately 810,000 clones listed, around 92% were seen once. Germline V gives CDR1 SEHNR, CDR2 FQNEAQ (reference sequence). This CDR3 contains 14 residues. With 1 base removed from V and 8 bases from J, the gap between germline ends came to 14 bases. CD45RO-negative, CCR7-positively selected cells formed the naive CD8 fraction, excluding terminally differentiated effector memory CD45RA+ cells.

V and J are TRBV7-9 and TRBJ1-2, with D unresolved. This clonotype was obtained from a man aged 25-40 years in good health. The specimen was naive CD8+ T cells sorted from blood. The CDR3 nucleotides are TGTGCCAGCAGCTTAGTTCCGTCAGGACCCGGCTACACCTTC. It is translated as CASSLVPSGPGYTF.